This TCR beta chain was sequenced during a study of T cell repertoires in cytomegalovirus infection. The overall study: An indication of both CMV infection and matching HLA type came from public TCR beta signatures. Study findings and constraints: The cumulative frequency of public TCR beta families identified carriers of CMV plus the relevant HLA. The ex vivo response was dominated by HLA-C-restricted CMV-specific TCR beta clonotypes.

TCRdb re-analysed the reads in MiXCR, keeping a single row per CDR3 protein. The sample has about 150,000 distinct CDR3 sequences; about 15% are singletons. Notes on this clonotype: Its target is unknown.

CDR3 size: 14 residues. V lost 5 bases, J lost 5 bases, and 15 bases lay in between. Germline V gives CDR1 MDHEN, CDR2 SYDVKM. J is TRBJ1-1 and V is TRBV28; the D gene is possibly TRBD1 (5 bases). The TCR sequence derives from a human donor in good health (CMV status not recorded). Some clones in this sample may be carry-over from other donors' samples. The material sequenced was CD8+ T cells from PBMCs. In DNA form, the CDR3 reads TGTGCCAGCAGTATGGGGAGACCAGGGACTGAAGCTTTCTTT. Translation gives CASSMGRPGTEAFF.